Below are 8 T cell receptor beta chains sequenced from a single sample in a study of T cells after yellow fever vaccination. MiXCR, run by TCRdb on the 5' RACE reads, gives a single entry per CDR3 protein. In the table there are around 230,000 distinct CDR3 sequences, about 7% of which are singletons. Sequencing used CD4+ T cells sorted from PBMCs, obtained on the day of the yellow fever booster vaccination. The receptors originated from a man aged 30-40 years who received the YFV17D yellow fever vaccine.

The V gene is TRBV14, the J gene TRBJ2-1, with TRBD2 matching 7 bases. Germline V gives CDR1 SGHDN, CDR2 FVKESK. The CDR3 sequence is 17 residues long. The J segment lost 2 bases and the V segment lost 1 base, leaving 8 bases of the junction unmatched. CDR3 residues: CASSQVPSAGPYNEQFF. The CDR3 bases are TGTGCCAGCAGCCAAGTCCCCTCAGCGGGGCCCTACAATGAGCAGTTCTTC.

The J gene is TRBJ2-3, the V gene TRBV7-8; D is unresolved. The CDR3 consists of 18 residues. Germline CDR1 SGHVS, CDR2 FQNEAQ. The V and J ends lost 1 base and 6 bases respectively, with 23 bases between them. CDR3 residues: CASSLVRYNGGGRDTQYF. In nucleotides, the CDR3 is TGTGCCAGCAGCTTAGTTCGGTATAACGGTGGCGGACGGGATACGCAGTATTTT.

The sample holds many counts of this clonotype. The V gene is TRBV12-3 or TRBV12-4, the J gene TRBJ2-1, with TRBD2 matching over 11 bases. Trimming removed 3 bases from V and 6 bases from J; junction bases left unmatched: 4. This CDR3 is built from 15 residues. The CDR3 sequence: CASSFGTSGTNEQFF. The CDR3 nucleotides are TGTGCCAGCAGTTTCGGGACTAGCGGAACCAATGAGCAGTTCTTC.

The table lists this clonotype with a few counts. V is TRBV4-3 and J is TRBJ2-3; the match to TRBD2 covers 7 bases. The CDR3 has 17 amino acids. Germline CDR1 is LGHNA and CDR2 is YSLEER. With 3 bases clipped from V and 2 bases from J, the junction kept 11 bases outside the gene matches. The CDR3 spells CASSQAGSSGFTDTQYF. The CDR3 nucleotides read TGCGCCAGCAGCCAGGCAGGGTCTAGCGGCTTCACAGATACGCAGTATTTT.

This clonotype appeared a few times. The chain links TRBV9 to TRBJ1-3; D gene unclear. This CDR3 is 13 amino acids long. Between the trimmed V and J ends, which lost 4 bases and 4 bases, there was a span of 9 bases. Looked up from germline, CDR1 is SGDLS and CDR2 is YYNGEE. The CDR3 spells CASSTWSGNTIYF. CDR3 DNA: TGTGCCAGCAGCACCTGGAGCGGAAACACCATATATTTT.

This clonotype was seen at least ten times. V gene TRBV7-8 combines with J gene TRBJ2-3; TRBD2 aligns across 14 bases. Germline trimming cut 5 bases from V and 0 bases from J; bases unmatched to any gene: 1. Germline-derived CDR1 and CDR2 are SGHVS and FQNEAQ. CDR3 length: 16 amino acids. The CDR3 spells CASSRLAGGSTDTQYF. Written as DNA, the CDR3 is TGTGCCAGCAGCCGACTAGCGGGAGGGAGCACAGATACGCAGTATTTT.

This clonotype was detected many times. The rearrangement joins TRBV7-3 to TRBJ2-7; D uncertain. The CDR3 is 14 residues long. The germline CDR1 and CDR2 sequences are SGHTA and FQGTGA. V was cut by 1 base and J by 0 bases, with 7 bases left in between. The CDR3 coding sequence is TGTGCCAGCAGCTTAATGTCAGGCTCCTACGAGCAGTACTTC. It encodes CASSLMSGSYEQYF.

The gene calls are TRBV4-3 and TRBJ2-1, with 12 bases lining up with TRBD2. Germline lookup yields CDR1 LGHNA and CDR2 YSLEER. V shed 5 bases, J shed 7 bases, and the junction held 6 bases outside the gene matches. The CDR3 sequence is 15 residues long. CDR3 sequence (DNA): TGCGCCAGCAGCTTGGGACTAGCGGGTCTTAATGAGCAGTTCTTC. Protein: CASSLGLAGLNEQFF.